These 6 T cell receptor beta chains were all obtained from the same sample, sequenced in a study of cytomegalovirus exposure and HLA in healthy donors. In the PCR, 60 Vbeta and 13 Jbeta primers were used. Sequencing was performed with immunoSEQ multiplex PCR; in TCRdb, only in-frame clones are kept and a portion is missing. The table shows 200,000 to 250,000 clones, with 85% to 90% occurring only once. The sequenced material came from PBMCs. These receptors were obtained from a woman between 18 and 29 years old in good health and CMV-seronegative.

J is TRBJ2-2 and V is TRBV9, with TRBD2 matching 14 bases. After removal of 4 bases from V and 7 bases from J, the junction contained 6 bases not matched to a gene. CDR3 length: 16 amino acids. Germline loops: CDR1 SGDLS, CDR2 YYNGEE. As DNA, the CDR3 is TGTGCCAGCAGCTCATCGGGACTAGCGGGAGTCGGGGAGCTGTTTTTT. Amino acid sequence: CASSSSGLAGVGELFF. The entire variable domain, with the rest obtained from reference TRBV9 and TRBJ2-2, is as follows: DSGVTQTPKHLITATGQRVTLRCSPRSGDLSVYWYQQSLDQGLQFLIQYYNGEERAKGNILERFSAQQFPDLHSELNLSSLELGDSALYFCASSSSGLAGVGELFFGEGSRLTVL.

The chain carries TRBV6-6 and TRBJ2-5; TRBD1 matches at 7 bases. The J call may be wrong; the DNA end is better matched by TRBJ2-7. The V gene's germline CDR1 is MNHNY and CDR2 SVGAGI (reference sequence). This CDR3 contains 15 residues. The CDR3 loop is CASSISTGTIYEQYF. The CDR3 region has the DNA TGTGCCAGCAGTATCTCGACAGGGACGATCTACGAGCAGTACTTC.

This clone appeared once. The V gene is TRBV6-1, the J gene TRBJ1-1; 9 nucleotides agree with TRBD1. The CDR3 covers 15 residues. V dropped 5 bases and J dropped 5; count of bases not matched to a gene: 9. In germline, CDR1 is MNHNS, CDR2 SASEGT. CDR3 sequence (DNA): TGTGCCAGCAGTCGACCACAGGGGGCGAGAACTGAAGCTTTCTTT. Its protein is CASSRPQGARTEAFF.

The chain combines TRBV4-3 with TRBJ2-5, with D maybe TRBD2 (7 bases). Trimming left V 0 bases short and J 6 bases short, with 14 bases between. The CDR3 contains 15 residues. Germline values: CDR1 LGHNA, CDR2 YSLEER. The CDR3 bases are TGCGCCAGCAGCCAAGAGCTGAAGGGGGGGAAGACCCAGTACTTC. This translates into CASSQELKGGKTQYF.

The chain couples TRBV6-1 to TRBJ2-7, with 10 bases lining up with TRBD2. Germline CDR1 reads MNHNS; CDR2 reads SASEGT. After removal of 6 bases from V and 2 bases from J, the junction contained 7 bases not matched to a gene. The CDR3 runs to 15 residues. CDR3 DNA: TGTGCCAGCAGCCAACTAGCGGGACGAACCTACGAGCAGTACTTC. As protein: CASSQLAGRTYEQYF.

DNA for the CDR3: TGTGCCAGCAGCTCCCCTGGACTCTTCCAAGCCCCCTACGAGCAGTACTTC. It is translated as CASSSPGLFQAPYEQYF. J is TRBJ2-7 and V is TRBV13, with TRBD2 as a possible D gene (5 bases). CDR3 length: 17 amino acids. Germline CDR1 PRHDT, CDR2 FYEKMQ (reference sequence). V lost 4 bases and J 2 bases, leaving 21 bases between the germline ends.